Following are 21 T cell receptor beta chains from one sample sequenced in a study of cytomegalovirus exposure and HLA in healthy donors. Amplification used 60 Vbeta primers and 13 Jbeta primers. Generated by immunoSEQ multiplex PCR, the TCRdb table keeps only in-frame clones and is missing some. Its table lists about 130,000 clones. The sequencing sample was made of PBMCs. The receptors here all came from a man aged 18 to 29 in good health and CMV-seronegative.

This rearrangement joins TRBV6-5 to TRBJ2-2; 8 bases are shared with TRBD1. The germline V gene encodes CDR1 MNHEY and CDR2 SVGAGI. The CDR3 length is 13 residues. V lost 8 bases, J lost 5 bases, and 4 bases stayed unmatched. CDR3 bases: TGTGCCAGCCAAACAGGGGGGACCGGGGAGCTGTTTTTT. It codes for CASQTGGTGELFF.

The rearrangement joins TRBV7-9 to TRBJ1-1; TRBD1 matches at 9 bases. V was clipped by 5 bases and J by 6 bases; unmatched bases: 7. The CDR3 runs 14 residues. Germline V gene sequence: CDR1 SEHNR, CDR2 FQNEAQ (reference sequence). Written as DNA, the CDR3 is TGTGCCAGCAGCAAAAGGACAGGGGCCCCTGAAGCTTTCTTT. It codes for CASSKRTGAPEAFF.

The genes are TRBV18 and TRBJ1-4, with D maybe TRBD1 (5 bases). The V gene's germline CDR1 is KGHSH and CDR2 LQKENI. The CDR3 is 14 residues long. The germline V and J ends were trimmed by 0 bases and 8 bases, with 10 bases remaining between them. The CDR3 is CASSPPGLREKLFF. The CDR3 region has the DNA TGTGCCAGCTCACCACCGGGACTACGGGAAAAACTGTTTTTT.

The chain links TRBV9 to TRBJ2-5; the D is unclear. V lost 0 bases to trimming and J lost 5 bases, with 14 bases between them. This CDR3 region has 15 residues. Germline V lookup: CDR1 SGDLS, CDR2 YYNGEE. The CDR3 region is CASSVDRSPRETQYF. The CDR3 DNA sequence: TGTGCCAGCAGCGTAGACCGCTCCCCGCGCGAGACCCAGTACTTC.

The chain's CDR3 is CASNRGNTGELFF. The CDR3 DNA reads as TGCGCCAGCAACAGGGGAAACACCGGGGAGCTGTTTTTT. This sequence joins TRBV5-1 and TRBJ2-2, with 7 bases that match TRBD1. The CDR3 totals 13 residues. The J segment lost 2 bases and the V segment lost 6 bases, leaving 1 base of the junction unmatched. Germline V gives CDR1 SGHRS, CDR2 YFSETQ.

V gene TRBV5-6 combines with J gene TRBJ2-7, with TRBD1 matching 7 bases. The CDR3 has 15 amino acids. With V trimmed by 1 base and J by 2 bases, 6 bases remained unmatched. CDR1 and CDR2 from the germline V gene are SGHDT and YYEEEE. In DNA, the CDR3 is TGTGCCAGCAGCTTGAGGGGACAGAAAGCCTACGAGCAGTACTTC. Encoded protein: CASSLRGQKAYEQYF.

V is TRBV18 and J is TRBJ2-7; D gene unclear. Trimming cost V 0 bases and J 6 bases, with 12 bases left between them. Germline CDR1 is KGHSH and CDR2 is LQKENI. The CDR3 length is 14 residues. The CDR3 sequence is CASSPPSGLGEQYF. Here the CDR3 DNA reads TGTGCCAGCTCACCACCGTCTGGTCTAGGCGAGCAGTACTTC. The full variable domain, with the rest looked up from reference TRBV18 and TRBJ2-7, is NAGVMQNPRHLVRRRGQEARLRCSPMKGHSHVYWYRQLPEEGLKFMVYLQKENIIDESGMPKERFSAEFPKEGPSILRIQQVVRGDSAAYFCASSPPSGLGEQYFGPGTRLTVT.

The rearrangement uses TRBV13 and TRBJ2-2, with TRBD2 identical over 7 bases. The CDR3 totals 16 residues. CDR1 PRHDT and CDR2 FYEKMQ come from the germline V gene (reference sequence). Unmatched junction bases numbered 2, after V lost 0 bases and J lost 1 base. CDR3 bases: TGTGCCAGCAGCTTAGGCCTAGCGGTGAACACCGGGGAGCTGTTTTTT. Encoded protein: CASSLGLAVNTGELFF.

The rearrangement links TRBV25-1 to TRBJ1-1, with D maybe TRBD1 (6 bases). The V and J ends lost 2 bases and 1 base respectively, with 14 bases between them. From germline, CDR1 is MGHDK and CDR2 SYGVNS. This CDR3 is 16 amino acids long. CDR3 nucleotide sequence: TGTGCCAGCAGTGAACAACTCGGGACACCGAACACTGAAGCTTTCTTT. This translates into CASSEQLGTPNTEAFF.

The chain links TRBV19 to TRBJ1-4; the D gene is possibly TRBD1 (5 bases). Germline V gives CDR1 LNHDA, CDR2 SQIVND (reference sequence). The CDR3 has 13 amino acids. The ends were cut back, 8 bases at V and 0 bases at J, with 7 bases in the middle. The CDR3 reads CASSRATNEKLFF. The CDR3 region has the DNA TGTGCCAGTTCCAGGGCAACTAATGAAAAACTGTTTTTT.

The chain is built from TRBV27 and TRBJ1-5, with a tentative D call TRBD1 (5 bases). Deletions cut 5 bases from V and 7 bases from J, with 15 bases between. The CDR3 loop spans 14 amino acids. In germline, CDR1 is MNHEY, CDR2 SMNVEV (reference sequence). CDR3 protein: CASSKNHGGQPQHF. The CDR3, as DNA: TGTGCCAGCAGTAAAAACCACGGGGGGCAGCCCCAGCATTTT.

The gene calls are TRBV30 and TRBJ1-1, with D perhaps TRBD1 (5 bases). The germline CDR1 and CDR2 sequences are GTSNPN and SVGIG (reference sequence). The V end lost 1 base, the J end lost 5 bases, and 14 bases lay between the germline ends. CDR3 length equals 14 residues. Written as DNA, the CDR3 is TGTGCCTGGAGTGGGGGGACTTCCTGGACTGAAGCTTTCTTT. Its protein is CAWSGGTSWTEAFF.

The CDR3 coding sequence is TGCAGCGTAAGGGAGGGCCTGAACACTGAAGCTTTCTTT. This translates into CSVREGLNTEAFF. The V and J genes are TRBV29-1 and TRBJ1-1, with D hard to call. Germline V gene data show CDR1 as SQVTM and CDR2 as ANQGSEA. CDR3 length: 13 residues. Trimming shortened V by 6 bases and J by 0 bases, and 11 bases separated the two germline ends.

The V gene is TRBV4-3, the J gene TRBJ1-6, with D maybe TRBD1 (6 bases). The V end was cut by 1 base, the J end by 10 bases, with 20 bases between. CDR1 and CDR2 (germline): LGHNA, YSLEER. The CDR3 is 17 amino acids. CDR3 nucleotide sequence: TGCGCCAGCAGCCAAGGAGACTACAGGGTTAGTGGCTCACCCCTCCACTTT. It specifies CASSQGDYRVSGSPLHF.

The chain employs TRBV10-3 and TRBJ1-2; tentative D call: TRBD1 (5 bases). V was trimmed by 5 bases and J by 2 bases, leaving 9 bases between them. The CDR3 extends over 13 amino acids. CDR1 and CDR2 (germline): ENHRY, SYGVKD. This CDR3 reads CAISRQSNYGYTF. The CDR3 bases are TGTGCCATCAGTCGACAGAGCAACTATGGCTACACCTTC.

V is TRBV29-1 and J is TRBJ2-7, with 7 nucleotides matching TRBD2. The CDR3 length is 14 residues. With 0 bases clipped from V and 5 bases from J, the junction kept 7 bases outside the gene matches. The germline CDR1 and CDR2 sequences are SQVTM and ANQGSEA. The CDR3 nucleotides are TGCAGCGTTGAAGAGGGGAGGGATGGCCACGAGCAGTACTTC. Its protein is CSVEEGRDGHEQYF.

This sequence joins TRBV5-1 and TRBJ1-5, with 10 bases aligning to TRBD1. CDR1 SGHRS and CDR2 YFSETQ come from the germline V gene. The CDR3 is 15 amino acids. The junction had 3 bases not matched to a gene; V was cut back by 4 bases and J by 2 bases. The CDR3 DNA follows: TGCGCCAGCAGCCTAGGGACAGGGGGCAATCAGCCCCAGCATTTT. It translates to CASSLGTGGNQPQHF.

The CDR3 here is CSVEGSGNDEQFF. The DNA for the CDR3 is TGCAGCGTTGAAGGTAGCGGGAACGATGAGCAGTTCTTC. V usage is TRBV29-1 and J usage is TRBJ2-1; 8 bases align to TRBD2. V was clipped by 1 base and J by 8 bases; unmatched bases: 4. This CDR3 region has 13 residues. Germline assignment: CDR1 SQVTM and CDR2 ANQGSEA.

V is TRBV7-8 and J is TRBJ2-7, with 7 bases matching TRBD2. The CDR3 consists of 13 residues. The germline V gene has CDR1 SGHVS and CDR2 FQNEAQ. V was clipped by 3 bases and J by 3 bases; unmatched bases: 2. The DNA of the CDR3 is TGTGCCAGCAGCTTGGGGAGGGACTACGAGCAGTACTTC. Protein product: CASSLGRDYEQYF.

V is TRBV27 and J is TRBJ2-7; possibly TRBD1 for D (6 bases). V shed 5 bases and J shed 3 bases, with 11 bases lying between them. The CDR3 has 13 amino acids. Per the germline V gene, CDR1 is MNHEY and CDR2 is SMNVEV (reference sequence). The CDR3 loop is CASSPQDSYEQYF. CDR3 coding DNA: TGTGCCAGCAGTCCCCAGGACAGCTACGAGCAGTACTTC.

The rearrangement links TRBV28 to TRBJ2-5; 11 positions agree with TRBD2. The germline V gene has CDR1 MDHEN and CDR2 SYDVKM. The CDR3 consists of 16 residues. The V and J ends lost 3 bases and 8 bases, in that order; junction bases with no gene match: 11. The CDR3: CASSLGGLAVGFTQYF. The DNA for the CDR3 is TGTGCCAGCAGTTTGGGGGGACTAGCGGTGGGGTTTACCCAGTACTTC.